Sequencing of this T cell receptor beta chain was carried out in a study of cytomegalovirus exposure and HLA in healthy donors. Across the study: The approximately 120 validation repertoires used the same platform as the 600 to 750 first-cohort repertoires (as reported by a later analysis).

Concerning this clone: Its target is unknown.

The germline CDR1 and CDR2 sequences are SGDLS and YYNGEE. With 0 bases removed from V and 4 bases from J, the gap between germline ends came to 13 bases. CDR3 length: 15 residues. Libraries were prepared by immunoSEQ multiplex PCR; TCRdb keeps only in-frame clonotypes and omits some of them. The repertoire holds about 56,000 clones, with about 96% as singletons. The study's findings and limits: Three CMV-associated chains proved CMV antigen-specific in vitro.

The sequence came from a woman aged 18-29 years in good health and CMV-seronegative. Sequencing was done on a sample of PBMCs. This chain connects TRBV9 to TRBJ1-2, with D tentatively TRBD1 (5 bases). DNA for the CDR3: TGTGCCAGCAGCGTAGGGCAGGGCCCACGCTATGGCTACACCTTC. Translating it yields CASSVGQGPRYGYTF.